The 14 T cell receptor beta chains presented below share a single source sample, sequenced in a study of naive and memory T cell subsets. Ligated cDNA underwent four rounds of PCR with nested alpha and beta constant region primers and SP2. TCRdb re-called the 5' RACE reads through MiXCR, storing one row per CDR3 protein. Of more than 45,000 distinct CDR3 sequences in the sample, about 7% were seen once. An oligonucleotide containing a UMI was ligated to the 3' end of TCR cDNA. These receptors came from a male donor in good health.

V usage is TRBV20-1 and J usage is TRBJ2-1, with 9 positions matching TRBD2. The V gene end was trimmed by 0 bases and the J gene end by 3 bases; junction bases not matched to a gene: 6. Germline V CDR1 and CDR2: DFQATT, SNEGSKA (reference sequence). This CDR3 comprises 16 residues. In DNA form, the CDR3 reads TGCAGTGCTAGAGATGAACTAGCGGGTAACTACAATGAGCAGTTCTTC. This codes for CSARDELAGNYNEQFF.

This clonotype was counted ten times or more. The CDR3 DNA sequence: TGTGCCAGCAGCTTTAGCAGGAGGGCACAGAGGTCCTACAATGAGCAGTTCTTC. It codes for CASSFSRRAQRSYNEQFF. This sequence joins TRBV5-5 and TRBJ2-1, with D perhaps matching TRBD2 (6 bases). Trimming removed 2 bases from V and 1 base from J, with 19 bases in between. There are 18 residues in the CDR3. CDR1 is SGHKS and CDR2 is YYEKEE in the germline V gene (reference sequence).

In its sample, this clonotype was seen many times. This rearrangement joins TRBV6-1 to TRBJ2-1, with 8 bases identical to TRBD2. Trimming at V came to 6 bases and at J to 3 bases, leaving 7 bases not matched to a gene. The CDR3 is 15 residues long. Germline V gene sequence: CDR1 MNHNS, CDR2 SASEGT. CDR3 sequence: CASSPWREDYNEQFF. CDR3 DNA sequence: TGTGCCAGCAGCCCGTGGCGGGAGGACTACAATGAGCAGTTCTTC.

In its sample, this clonotype ranks as medium-sized. J is TRBJ2-2 and V is TRBV6-2 or TRBV6-3; D might be TRBD1 or TRBD2, each matching 5 bases. This CDR3 spans 14 amino acids. V was clipped by 5 bases and J by 2 bases, with 9 bases between them. Germline V gives CDR1 MNHEY, CDR2 SVGEGT. CDR3 DNA sequence: TGTGCCAGCAGTCGGGACGGAAACACCGGGGAGCTGTTTTTT. The encoded protein is CASSRDGNTGELFF.

This sequence joins TRBV6-5 and TRBJ1-1; tentatively, D is TRBD1 (5 bases). The CDR3 totals 14 residues. V lost 2 bases, J lost 5 bases, and 12 bases lay in between. Germline CDR1 reads MNHEY; CDR2 reads SVGAGI. Here the CDR3 reads CASSYEGRSTEAFF. CDR3 nucleotide sequence: TGTGCCAGCAGTTACGAGGGGCGGAGTACTGAAGCTTTCTTT.

This clonotype was counted at least ten times. The V call is TRBV5-1, the J call TRBJ2-3; D is tentatively TRBD1 or TRBD2 (6 bases each). The CDR3 sequence is 15 residues long. CDR1 SGHRS and CDR2 YFSETQ come from the germline V gene. V was cut by 3 bases and J by 4 bases, with 15 bases left in between. The DNA of the CDR3 is TGCGCCAGCAGCTCAAACCCCGGGGGCTCAGATACGCAGTATTTT. Translating it yields CASSSNPGGSDTQYF.

This clonotype appeared many times. The genes are TRBV28 and TRBJ2-1; 7 nucleotides match TRBD2. The V and J ends lost 3 bases and 3 bases, in that order; junction bases with no gene match: 5. Germline V gives CDR1 MDHEN, CDR2 SYDVKM. The CDR3 loop spans 15 amino acids. The CDR3: CASSFSGGYYNEQFF. The CDR3 DNA reads as TGTGCCAGCAGTTTTTCGGGGGGTTACTACAATGAGCAGTTCTTC. Based on the CDR3 plus reference TRBV28 and TRBJ2-1, the full variable domain is DVKVTQSSRYLVKRTGEKVFLECVQDMDHENMFWYRQDPGLGLRLIYFSYDVKMKEKGDIPEGYSVSREKKERFSLILESASTNQTSMYLCASSFSGGYYNEQFFGPGTRLTVL.

The chain combines TRBV5-1 with TRBJ2-3; D not resolved. V lost 0 bases and J 4 bases, leaving 12 bases between the germline ends. The CDR3 runs 15 residues. CDR1 and CDR2 from the germline V gene are SGHRS and YFSETQ. CDR3 region: CASSLVGNPADTQYF. Here the CDR3 DNA reads TGCGCCAGCAGCTTGGTGGGGAATCCAGCAGATACGCAGTATTTT.

The J gene is TRBJ2-1, the V gene TRBV6-2 or TRBV6-3; the match to TRBD2 covers 10 bases. The trim removed 6 bases at V and 3 bases at J, leaving 5 bases unmatched. CDR3 size: 15 residues. In germline, CDR1 is MNHEY, CDR2 SVGEGT. CDR3 nucleotides: TGTGCCAGCAGCCGTAGCGGGAGGAACTACAATGAGCAGTTCTTC. Translated: CASSRSGRNYNEQFF.

The chain employs TRBV6-1 and TRBJ1-5; 8 nucleotides line up with TRBD1. CDR3 length equals 13 residues. CDR1 is MNHNS, CDR2 SASEGT, per germline. J lost 7 bases, V lost 6 bases, and 5 bases had no gene match. The CDR3 spells CASSMDREQPQHF. In nucleotides, the CDR3 is TGTGCCAGCAGCATGGACAGGGAACAGCCCCAGCATTTT.

The CDR3 loop reads CASRQGRREAFF. For the CDR3, the DNA is TGTGCCAGCCGACAGGGGAGGCGTGAAGCTTTCTTT. This chain links TRBV2 with TRBJ1-1; 8 bases are a match to TRBD1. Germline V lookup: CDR1 SNHLY, CDR2 FYNNEI. After removal of 8 bases from V and 7 bases from J, the junction contained 6 bases not matched to a gene. CDR3 size: 12 residues.

The rearrangement uses TRBV20-1 and TRBJ2-1, with a tentative D call TRBD2 (6 bases). The CDR3 is 13 amino acids. In germline, CDR1 is DFQATT, CDR2 SNEGSKA (reference sequence). V lost 5 bases to trimming and J lost 1 base, with 9 bases between them. CDR3 nucleotides: TGCAGTGCTGGAGGGGTTTCCTACAATGAGCAGTTCTTC. Residues: CSAGGVSYNEQFF.

This clonotype was detected only a few times. This chain connects TRBV5-1 to TRBJ2-5; 7 bases are shared with TRBD1. Germline loops: CDR1 SGHRS, CDR2 YFSETQ. The CDR3 has 15 residues. J lost 1 base, V lost 0 bases, and 3 bases had no gene match. CDR3 in amino acids: CASSLGGQVQETQYF. Here the CDR3 DNA reads TGCGCCAGCAGCTTGGGAGGACAGGTCCAAGAGACCCAGTACTTC.

The chain couples TRBV20-1 to TRBJ2-3; 13 bases are a match to TRBD2. Germline CDR1 and CDR2: DFQATT and SNEGSKA (reference sequence). There are 12 residues in the CDR3. This CDR3 reads CSLLAGGPTQYF. DNA for the CDR3: TGCAGCTTACTAGCGGGGGGGCCCACGCAGTATTTT.